These 26 T cell receptor beta chains came from one sample sequenced in a study of blood T cell repertoires in COVID-19. This table comes from immunoSEQ multiplex PCR, and its TCRdb copy is limited to in-frame clones, with some not included. This table holds over 60,000 clones, more than 75% found once. Sequenced input: peripheral blood. Every receptor here comes from a woman aged 60-70 years with acute or convalescent COVID-19.

J is TRBJ1-2 and V is TRBV7-8; the match to TRBD1 covers 8 bases. Germline values: CDR1 SGHVS, CDR2 FQNEAQ. Trimming at V came to 5 bases and at J to 4 bases, leaving 12 bases not matched to a gene. The CDR3 contains 16 residues. The DNA for the CDR3 is TGTGCCAGCAGCCCCCGGACAGGGAGGTGGGGCTATGGCTACACCTTC. It is translated as CASSPRTGRWGYGYTF.

V and J are TRBV3-1 (or the pseudogene TRBV3-2) and TRBJ2-7; 7 bases are shared with TRBD2. CDR1 and CDR2 from the germline V gene are LGHDT and YNNKEL (reference sequence). Losses at the gene ends were 2 bases for V and 1 base for J; bases not matched to a gene: 5. This CDR3 contains 15 residues. In DNA, the CDR3 is TGTGCCAGCAGCCAAATCAGCGGGGTATCCTACGAGCAGTACTTC. Its translation is CASSQISGVSYEQYF.

The V and J genes are TRBV6-5 and TRBJ2-7; D gene unclear. V lost 6 bases to trimming and J lost 3 bases, with 9 bases between them. The germline V gene encodes CDR1 MNHEY and CDR2 SVGAGI. The CDR3 loop spans 12 amino acids. This chain's CDR3 is CASSIDFYEQYF. The CDR3 coding sequence is TGTGCCAGCAGCATTGACTTCTACGAGCAGTACTTC.

The table lists this clone with a count of one. This chain connects TRBV6-1 to TRBJ1-6; possible D gene TRBD1, 6 bases. CDR1 and CDR2 (germline): MNHNS, SASEGT. This CDR3 has 14 residues. The ends were cut back, 3 bases at V and 7 bases at J, with 10 bases in the middle. CDR3 loop: CASSEVQGNSPLHF. The CDR3, as DNA: TGTGCCAGCAGTGAGGTCCAGGGGAATTCACCCCTCCACTTT.

The chain couples TRBV25-1 to TRBJ1-6; D ambiguous. Trimming removed 3 bases from V and 6 bases from J, with 18 bases in between. Germline V gene data show CDR1 as MGHDK and CDR2 as SYGVNS. The CDR3 contains 17 residues. The CDR3 DNA sequence: TGTGCCAGCAGTGATAATGCCGTAACCGGGAGTAATTCACCCCTCCACTTT. It codes for CASSDNAVTGSNSPLHF.

This chain joins TRBV2 and TRBJ2-2; D uncertain. This CDR3 spans 14 amino acids. Trimming shortened V by 3 bases and J by 6 bases, and 11 bases separated the two germline ends. Germline CDR1 SNHLY, CDR2 FYNNEI. CDR3 loop: CASSDRWSAGELFF. The CDR3, as DNA: TGTGCCAGCAGTGACAGGTGGTCGGCCGGGGAGCTGTTTTTT.

The chain combines TRBV4-1 with TRBJ2-1; 11 nucleotides agree with TRBD2. Germline values: CDR1 MGHRA, CDR2 YSYEKL. After removal of 5 bases from V and 6 bases from J, the junction contained 21 bases not matched to a gene. CDR3 length: 20 amino acids. CDR3 in DNA: TGCGCCAGCAGCGAAGCCAATAGCGGGGGGGGTCTTTTTACCCGCAATGAGCAGTTCTTC. This codes for CASSEANSGGGLFTRNEQFF.

The J gene is TRBJ1-4, the V gene TRBV7-2; D is uncertain. The CDR3 contains 16 residues. Germline CDR1 reads SGHTA; CDR2 reads FQGNSA. The V gene lost 2 bases and the J gene lost 2 bases, with 12 bases spanning the gap. DNA for the CDR3: TGTGCCAGCAGCTTAATAGGACTAGGGACTAATGAAAAACTGTTTTTT. This translates into CASSLIGLGTNEKLFF.

V is TRBV3-1 (or the pseudogene TRBV3-2) and J is TRBJ2-2; 9 nucleotides match TRBD2. Losses at the gene ends were 8 bases for V and 8 bases for J; bases not matched to a gene: 6. CDR1 and CDR2 (germline): LGHDT, YNNKEL (reference sequence). The CDR3 consists of 13 residues. The CDR3 here is CASGTSLRGELFF. The CDR3 DNA reads as TGTGCCAGCGGGACTAGCTTACGGGGGGAGCTGTTTTTT.

V gene TRBV5-6 combines with J gene TRBJ2-1, with 10 bases aligning to TRBD1. Trimming at V came to 3 bases and at J to 4 bases, leaving 7 bases not matched to a gene. Germline V gives CDR1 SGHDT, CDR2 YYEEEE. The CDR3 has 16 residues. CDR3 in amino acids: CASSSGDRGKYNEQFF. The CDR3 DNA reads TGTGCCAGCAGCTCGGGGGACAGGGGTAAATACAATGAGCAGTTCTTC.

This chain uses TRBV2 with TRBJ2-7, with TRBD1 identical over 8 bases. After removal of 7 bases from V and 7 bases from J, the junction contained 6 bases not matched to a gene. The V gene's germline CDR1 is SNHLY and CDR2 FYNNEI. This CDR3 is built from 12 residues. The CDR3 sequence: CASKAGGLEQYF. In nucleotides, the CDR3 is TGTGCCAGCAAGGCAGGGGGCTTGGAGCAGTACTTC.

The chain couples TRBV7-9 to TRBJ2-3; 10 bases agree with TRBD2. The CDR3 is 16 residues long. With 5 bases clipped from V and 0 bases from J, the junction kept 5 bases outside the gene matches. Germline lookup yields CDR1 SEHNR and CDR2 FQNEAQ (reference sequence). CDR3 loop: CASSRPSGGSTDTQYF. CDR3 DNA sequence: TGTGCCAGCAGCCGACCTAGCGGGGGTAGCACAGATACGCAGTATTTT.

J is TRBJ2-6 and V is TRBV3-1 (or the pseudogene TRBV3-2); D is undetermined. Trimming left V 0 bases short and J 2 bases short, with 8 bases between. CDR1 is LGHDT and CDR2 is YNNKEL in the germline V gene (reference sequence). There are 16 residues in the CDR3. The CDR3 nucleotides are TGTGCCAGCAGCCAAGAACAGCAAACTGGGGCCAACGTCCTGACTTTC. It yields the protein CASSQEQQTGANVLTF.

The gene calls are TRBV28 and TRBJ1-5, with TRBD1 identical over 7 bases. Germline V gene lookup returns CDR1 MDHEN and CDR2 SYDVKM. V was clipped by 6 bases and J by 5 bases; unmatched bases: 7. The CDR3 extends over 14 amino acids. CDR3 region: CASRSTGNYQPQHF. The CDR3, as DNA: TGTGCCAGCAGATCGACAGGGAATTATCAGCCCCAGCATTTT.

This clone has a single count. V gene TRBV19 combines with J gene TRBJ1-4; 8 bases are shared with TRBD1. From germline, CDR1 is LNHDA and CDR2 SQIVND (reference sequence). The CDR3 loop spans 15 amino acids. V lost 5 bases to trimming and J lost 8 bases; unmatched junction nucleotides: 10. The CDR3 reads CASSDGQGRREKLFF. The CDR3 coding sequence is TGTGCCAGTAGTGACGGACAGGGACGGAGGGAAAAACTGTTTTTT.

The rearrangement links TRBV4-2 to TRBJ2-5, with a tentative D call TRBD2 (5 bases). Germline V gives CDR1 LGHNA, CDR2 YNFKEQ. This CDR3 comprises 15 residues. The V gene lost 1 base and the J gene lost 2 bases, with 11 bases spanning the gap. This CDR3 reads CASSQVGNRQETQYF. The CDR3 DNA reads as TGTGCCAGCAGCCAAGTCGGGAACAGACAAGAGACCCAGTACTTC.

The J gene is TRBJ1-5, the V gene TRBV4-1; D is ambiguous. This CDR3 region has 15 residues. V dropped 0 bases and J dropped 8 bases, with 14 bases sitting between them. The germline V gene has CDR1 MGHRA and CDR2 YSYEKL. CDR3 sequence (DNA): TGCGCCAGCAGCCAAGATAAAAGACGGGGAGAGCCCCAGCATTTT. This encodes CASSQDKRRGEPQHF.

CDR3: CASSSTSGSTDTQYF. The CDR3 nucleotides are TGTGCCAGTAGTAGTACTAGCGGTAGCACAGATACGCAGTATTTT. The chain joins TRBV19 to TRBJ2-3; 8 bases map to TRBD2. V lost 4 bases and J lost 0; bases outside the gene matches: 3. Germline lookup yields CDR1 LNHDA and CDR2 SQIVND (reference sequence). This CDR3 contains 15 residues.

This clone was counted once. The V gene is TRBV5-3, the J gene TRBJ2-7; D ambiguous. TRBV5-3 is an open reading frame whose function is uncertain. V lost 2 bases to trimming and J lost 2 bases, with 11 bases between them. This CDR3 comprises 14 residues. CDR3 residues: CARSFSYAAYEQYF. CDR3 bases: TGTGCCAGAAGCTTCTCCTACGCTGCCTACGAGCAGTACTTC.

This sequence joins TRBV11-1 and TRBJ1-6; D not certain. Germline-derived CDR1 and CDR2 are SGHAT and FQDESV (reference sequence). The V end was cut by 5 bases, the J end by 10 bases, with 15 bases between. This CDR3 has 14 amino acids. CDR3 loop: CASSQRSGGSPLHF. As DNA, the CDR3 is TGTGCCAGCAGCCAAAGATCAGGCGGGTCACCCCTCCACTTT.

CDR3 DNA: TGTGCCAGCAGTTACACTTACGAGCAGTACTTC. It codes for CASSYTYEQYF. The chain combines TRBV6-6 with TRBJ2-7; D ambiguous. CDR3 length equals 11 residues. V was shortened by 2 bases and J by 4 bases, with 3 bases between the two germline ends. CDR1 MNHNY and CDR2 SVGAGI come from the germline V gene (reference sequence).

This clone was observed a few times. V usage is TRBV7-9 and J usage is TRBJ2-3; tentative D call: TRBD1 (6 bases). With 5 bases removed from V and 4 bases from J, the gap between germline ends came to 13 bases. The length of the CDR3 is 14 residues. The germline V gene has CDR1 SEHNR and CDR2 FQNEAQ (reference sequence). The CDR3 reads CASSIGDTADTQYF. CDR3 bases: TGTGCCAGCAGCATAGGGGACACCGCAGATACGCAGTATTTT.

As DNA, the CDR3 is TGTGCCAGCAGCTTGGACCTTTGGGGGGGCCCGAACACTGAAGCTTTCTTT. The encoded protein is CASSLDLWGGPNTEAFF. The V call is TRBV5-4, the J call TRBJ1-1; D is perhaps TRBD1 (6 bases). The CDR3 covers 17 residues. V lost 0 bases and J lost 1, with 16 bases in between. Germline V gene sequence: CDR1 SGHNT, CDR2 YYREEE (reference sequence).

This chain uses TRBV3-1 (or the pseudogene TRBV3-2) with TRBJ1-2, with D unclear. In germline, CDR1 is LGHDT, CDR2 YNNKEL (reference sequence). The CDR3 runs to 14 residues. Trimming removed 0 bases at V and 4 bases at J, with 9 bases between. The DNA of the CDR3 is TGTGCCAGCAGCCAAGACAATGGAGTCTATGGCTACACCTTC. Protein sequence: CASSQDNGVYGYTF.

The chain links TRBV7-8 to TRBJ1-1; maybe TRBD1 (6 bases). Per the germline V gene, CDR1 is SGHVS and CDR2 is FQNEAQ. V shed 5 bases and J shed 1 base, with 11 bases lying between them. The CDR3 totals 14 residues. This chain's CDR3 is CASSKGQRNTEAFF. CDR3 coding DNA: TGTGCCAGCAGCAAGGGACAAAGGAACACTGAAGCTTTCTTT.

This clone showed up just a few times. The CDR3 nucleotides read TGTGCCAGCAGCCCCCGGGACAGGGGGTTTCTGAACACTGAAGCTTTCTTT. As protein: CASSPRDRGFLNTEAFF. This chain uses TRBV5-4 with TRBJ1-1; 11 nucleotides align to TRBD1. The CDR3 has 17 amino acids. Germline V gives CDR1 SGHNT, CDR2 YYREEE (reference sequence). V lost 4 bases and J lost 0; bases outside the gene matches: 8.